A single sample gave rise to the 6 T cell receptor beta chains below, sequenced in a study of shared clonotypes between healthy human individuals (dated by TCRdb to about 2020). Receptor libraries were prepared by the immunoSEQ multiplex PCR assay. As stored in TCRdb, this immuneACCESS dataset retains in-frame rearrangements with V and J assigned. A fraction of the clones does not appear; measured against another copy, unresolved V genes explain less than half of the discrepancy, and the remainder lacks a known reason. The sample records about 1 million clones, about 74% of which are singletons. The ten largest clonotypes hold around 1.5% of the sample. The material sequenced was memory CD4+ T cells sorted from blood. Explained via the paper, the cell subset or site label denotes: CD45RA-negative fraction. Receptors originate from a man younger than 35 in good health.

The rearrangement uses TRBV7-9 and TRBJ2-1, with 15 bases fitting TRBD2. Germline CDR1 is SEHNR and CDR2 is FQNEAQ (reference sequence). The CDR3 sequence is 19 residues long. The V gene end was trimmed by 0 bases and the J gene end by 3 bases; junction bases not matched to a gene: 6. The CDR3 here is CASSLATGLAGGFYNEQFF. The CDR3 bases are TGTGCCAGCAGCTTAGCGACGGGACTAGCGGGAGGATTCTACAATGAGCAGTTCTTC.

This chain connects TRBV5-6 to TRBJ2-1; no reliable D call. CDR3 size: 15 residues. V lost 4 bases, J lost 4 bases, and 15 bases lay in between. Per the germline V gene, CDR1 is SGHDT and CDR2 is YYEEEE. CDR3 DNA sequence: TGTGCCAGCAGCACCGGGCCAGGCGCGTACAATGAGCAGTTCTTC. This gives the protein CASSTGPGAYNEQFF.

This clone occurred a few times. V is TRBV2 and J is TRBJ2-1; 8 bases are a match to TRBD2. Germline CDR1 and CDR2: SNHLY and FYNNEI. The V gene end was trimmed by 4 bases and the J gene end by 5 bases; junction bases not matched to a gene: 7. The CDR3 is 15 residues long. The CDR3 DNA sequence: TGTGCCAGCAGTGGGAGCGGGGGACTTAACAATGAGCAGTTCTTC. Its protein product is CASSGSGGLNNEQFF. Full variable domain (outside the CDR3, taken from reference TRBV2 and TRBJ2-1): EPEVTQTPSHQVTQMGQEVILRCVPISNHLYFYWYRQILGQKVEFLVSFYNNEISEKSEIFDDQFSVERPDGSNFTLKIRSTKLEDSAMYFCASSGSGGLNNEQFFGPGTRLTVL.

This sequence joins TRBV4-1 and TRBJ2-3; 8 nucleotides agree with TRBD2. The ends lost 3 bases at V and 4 bases at J; junction bases unmatched: 9. The CDR3 sequence is 16 residues long. Germline values: CDR1 MGHRA, CDR2 YSYEKL. CDR3 DNA: TGCGCCAGCAGCCAGCGAGCGGGAGCCGACGCAGATACGCAGTATTTT. The encoded protein is CASSQRAGADADTQYF.

This clone was recorded a few times. V and J are TRBV5-4 and TRBJ2-5; no definite D call. The CDR3 spans 14 residues. Trimming removed 3 bases from V and 4 bases from J, with 13 bases in between. Looked up from germline, CDR1 is SGHNT and CDR2 is YYREEE (reference sequence). The CDR3 coding sequence is TGTGCCAGCAGCTCAACCTTACTGGGAGAGACCCAGTACTTC. Translated, it gives CASSSTLLGETQYF. Together with reference TRBV5-4 and TRBJ2-5, the CDR3 gives the full variable domain: ETGVTQSPTHLIKTRGQQVTLRCSSQSGHNTVSWYQQALGQGPQFIFQYYREEENGRGNFPPRFSGLQFPNYSSELNVNALELDDSALYLCASSSTLLGETQYFGPGTRLLVL.

V is TRBV5-1 and J is TRBJ2-7; 9 bases agree with TRBD1. The CDR3 is 15 amino acids. CDR1 SGHRS and CDR2 YFSETQ come from the germline V gene. V lost 3 bases, J lost 5 bases, and 9 bases stayed unmatched. CDR3 sequence: CASSSGTGYLDEQYF. For the CDR3, the DNA is TGCGCCAGCAGCTCAGGGACAGGGTATCTAGACGAGCAGTACTTC.